Below, 28 T cell receptor beta chains from the same sample are listed, as sequenced in a study of blood T cell repertoires in COVID-19. The repertoire was sequenced with immunoSEQ multiplex PCR; TCRdb's copy has only in-frame clones and lacks some. This sample carries fewer than 200,000 clones, about 83% of them seen once, and the ten largest clones take 1.5%. The sequencing sample was made of peripheral blood. The source of these receptors is a human donor in a cohort sampled during active COVID-19.

The CDR3 DNA follows: TGTGCCAGCGGGACTAGTAACTATGAGCAGTTCTTC. Residues: CASGTSNYEQFF. J is TRBJ2-1 and V is TRBV4-2, with 8 bases aligning to TRBD2. Germline V gene data show CDR1 as LGHNA and CDR2 as YNFKEQ. CDR3 length: 12 residues. The J segment lost 8 bases and the V segment lost 8 bases, leaving 5 bases of the junction unmatched.

The V gene is TRBV15, the J gene TRBJ2-1, with TRBD2 matching 9 bases. This CDR3 spans 15 amino acids. The germline V gene encodes CDR1 LNHNV and CDR2 YYDKDF (reference sequence). Unmatched junction bases numbered 3, after V lost 5 bases and J lost 1 base. The CDR3 sequence: CATSDSGSSYNEQFF. DNA for the CDR3: TGTGCCACCAGCGATAGCGGGAGTTCCTACAATGAGCAGTTCTTC.

The V gene is TRBV5-1, the J gene TRBJ2-1; D is unresolved. CDR1 and CDR2 (germline): SGHRS, YFSETQ. Trimming removed 0 bases at V and 2 bases at J, with 6 bases between. The CDR3 is made up of 14 amino acids. DNA of the CDR3: TGCGCCAGCAGCTTGGACCGGGCCTACAATGAGCAGTTCTTC. Amino acid sequence: CASSLDRAYNEQFF.

J is TRBJ1-4 and V is TRBV7-2; 10 nucleotides align to TRBD1. Germline loops: CDR1 SGHTA, CDR2 FQGNSA. CDR3 length equals 15 residues. The junction had 8 bases not matched to a gene; V was cut back by 5 bases and J by 8 bases. In DNA, the CDR3 is TGTGCCAGCAGCCCACGACAGGGGGCGCGGGAAAAACTGTTTTTT. The encoded protein is CASSPRQGAREKLFF. The complete variable domain, with remaining parts taken from reference TRBV7-2 and TRBJ1-4, reads GAGVSQSPSNKVTEKGKDVELRCDPISGHTALYWYRQSLGQGLEFLIYFQGNSAPDKSGLPSDRFSAERTGGSVSTLTIQRTQQEDSAVYLCASSPRQGAREKLFFGSGTQLSVL.

The chain combines TRBV9 with TRBJ1-4; D possibly corresponds to TRBD1 (5 bases). V gave up 4 bases and J gave up 10 bases, with 17 bases separating them. Germline V gene lookup returns CDR1 SGDLS and CDR2 YYNGEE. The length of the CDR3 is 14 residues. Here the CDR3 DNA reads TGTGCCAGCAGCCTTCCTCCCCTCGGGGGAAAACTGTTTTTT. Translating gives CASSLPPLGGKLFF.

The rearrangement links TRBV11-1 to TRBJ2-6, with D uncertain. The germline V and J ends were trimmed by 2 bases and 0 bases, with 8 bases remaining between them. Per germline, CDR1 SGHAT and CDR2 FQDESV (reference sequence). The CDR3 runs to 16 residues. CDR3 nucleotide sequence: TGTGCCAGCAGCTTACGAGGCCCCTCTGGGGCCAACGTCCTGACTTTC. This codes for CASSLRGPSGANVLTF. The entire variable domain, with the rest obtained from reference TRBV11-1 and TRBJ2-6, is as follows: EAEVAQSPRYKITEKSQAVAFWCDPISGHATLYWYRQILGQGPELLVQFQDESVVDDSQLPKDRFSAERLKGVDSTLKIQPAELGDSAMYLCASSLRGPSGANVLTFGAGSRLTVL.

This clone was seen only a few times. J is TRBJ1-6 and V is TRBV27; no definite D call. Between the trimmed V and J ends, which lost 5 bases and 10 bases, there was a span of 15 bases. The CDR3 covers 14 residues. Germline V gives CDR1 MNHEY, CDR2 SMNVEV (reference sequence). The CDR3 sequence is CASSPTGRHSPLHF. The CDR3 DNA reads as TGTGCCAGCAGTCCCACTGGCAGGCACTCACCCCTCCACTTT.

Notes on this clone: Other DNA sequences in this specimen translate into the identical CDR3. The chain employs TRBV19 and TRBJ1-3; no definite D call. The CDR3 length is 14 residues. Germline loops: CDR1 LNHDA, CDR2 SQIVND (reference sequence). The ends were cut back, 3 bases at V and 0 bases at J, with 6 bases in the middle. CDR3 nucleotide sequence: TGTGCCAGTAGTATCCGGGGCTCTGGAAACACCATATATTTT. This gives the protein CASSIRGSGNTIYF. Drawing the rest from reference TRBV19 and TRBJ1-3, the complete variable domain is DGGITQSPKYLFRKEGQNVTLSCEQNLNHDAMYWYRQDPGQGLRLIYYSQIVNDFQKGDIAEGYSVSREKKESFPLTVTSAQKNPTAFYLCASSIRGSGNTIYFGEGSWLTVV.

This chain joins TRBV11-3 and TRBJ2-1; D may be TRBD1 (6 bases). CDR1 and CDR2 (germline): SGHNT, YENEEA. The CDR3 is 14 residues long. Deletions cut 5 bases from V and 6 bases from J, with 14 bases between. CDR3 amino acids: CASSLGAAPNEQFF. CDR3 coding DNA: TGTGCCAGCAGCCTGGGGGCCGCTCCCAATGAGCAGTTCTTC.

V usage is TRBV19 and J usage is TRBJ2-7, with 10 bases identical to TRBD2. Losses at the gene ends were 5 bases for V and 11 bases for J; bases not matched to a gene: 9. This CDR3 has 13 residues. Germline V gene data show CDR1 as LNHDA and CDR2 as SQIVND (reference sequence). CDR3 loop: CASSARTSGSEYF. CDR3 sequence (DNA): TGTGCCAGTAGTGCCCGGACTAGCGGCTCGGAGTACTTC.

V is TRBV12-3 or TRBV12-4 and J is TRBJ2-7; D is unresolved. This CDR3 has 13 residues. Trimming left V 3 bases short and J 4 bases short, with 10 bases between. The CDR3 here is CASSFFDSYEQYF. In nucleotides, the CDR3 is TGTGCCAGCAGTTTCTTCGACTCTTACGAGCAGTACTTC.

The rearrangement uses TRBV6-1 and TRBJ2-7; maybe TRBD1 (6 bases). V was pared by 3 bases and J by 13 bases, with 22 bases between. CDR1 is MNHNS, CDR2 SASEGT, per germline. This CDR3 is built from 14 residues. This CDR3 reads CASSDPFDRTPTYF. CDR3 sequence (DNA): TGTGCCAGCAGTGATCCCTTTGACAGGACTCCGACTTACTTC.

This chain uses TRBV29-1 with TRBJ2-2, with 8 bases identical to TRBD2. Losses at the gene ends were 4 bases for V and 7 bases for J; bases not matched to a gene: 5. Germline-derived CDR1 and CDR2 are SQVTM and ANQGSEA. This CDR3 is built from 13 residues. This CDR3 is CSVAGRGGGELFF. The CDR3 region has the DNA TGCAGCGTTGCCGGGAGGGGCGGCGGGGAGCTGTTTTTT.

The table lists this clone with many counts. The chain combines TRBV5-4 with TRBJ2-7; 8 nucleotides align to TRBD2. The CDR3 consists of 14 residues. The germline CDR1 and CDR2 sequences are SGHNT and YYREEE (reference sequence). Unmatched junction bases numbered 5, after V lost 4 bases and J lost 2 bases. This CDR3 reads CASSPGRGPYEQYF. The CDR3 region has the DNA TGTGCCAGCAGCCCCGGGAGGGGTCCCTACGAGCAGTACTTC.

The chain employs TRBV10-2 and TRBJ1-4, with 9 nucleotides matching TRBD1. The CDR3 runs to 14 residues. Germline V gene lookup returns CDR1 WSHSY and CDR2 SAAADI. After removal of 6 bases from V and 6 bases from J, the junction contained 5 bases not matched to a gene. The CDR3 DNA reads TGCGCCAGCAGGGCCCGGACAGGGGATGAAAAACTGTTTTTT. This translates into CASRARTGDEKLFF.

The sample holds a few counts of this clone. As DNA, the CDR3 is TGTGCCCCCGGGCGGGACCTAAAGTTCTTC. This gives the protein CAPGRDLKFF. The V call is TRBV10-3, the J call TRBJ2-1; D perhaps matches TRBD2 (6 bases). The V and J ends lost 11 bases and 14 bases respectively, with 16 bases between them. Germline CDR1 is ENHRY and CDR2 is SYGVKD. This CDR3 has 10 amino acids.

V gene TRBV7-6 combines with J gene TRBJ1-5; D gene ambiguous. This CDR3 region has 14 residues. Germline V gene data show CDR1 as SGHVS and CDR2 as FNYEAQ. The ends were cut back, 0 bases at V and 2 bases at J, with 5 bases in the middle. The DNA for the CDR3 is TGTGCCAGCAGCTTAGCGTCGGGCAATCAGCCCCAGCATTTT. Its translation: CASSLASGNQPQHF.

V is TRBV6-5 and J is TRBJ1-1, with TRBD1 identical over 7 bases. The CDR3 is 15 residues long. Per the germline V gene, CDR1 is MNHEY and CDR2 is SVGAGI. V lost 0 bases, J lost 6 bases, and 7 bases stayed unmatched. Here the CDR3 DNA reads TGTGCCAGCAGTTACTCGGGACAGCGAGGGTCTGAAGCTTTCTTT. This encodes CASSYSGQRGSEAFF.

The gene calls are TRBV7-2 and TRBJ2-7, with 9 bases aligning to TRBD1. Per the germline V gene, CDR1 is SGHTA and CDR2 is FQGNSA. The CDR3 loop spans 13 amino acids. Trimming cost V 3 bases and J 6 bases; bases outside gene matches: 3. CDR3: CASSFNRGLEQYF. CDR3 in DNA: TGTGCCAGCAGCTTTAACAGGGGGCTCGAGCAGTACTTC.

A single count supports this clone. The chain uses TRBV5-1 and TRBJ1-3; possibly TRBD1 for D (6 bases). Between the trimmed V and J ends, which lost 0 bases and 0 bases, there was a span of 22 bases. The CDR3 is 20 amino acids. Germline CDR1 SGHRS, CDR2 YFSETQ. This chain's CDR3 is CASSLGVDRPSLVSGNTIYF. The DNA for the CDR3 is TGCGCCAGCAGCTTGGGAGTCGACAGGCCATCCCTCGTCTCTGGAAACACCATATATTTT.

On this clone: The same CDR3 also results from other DNA sequences found in this sample. The V and J genes are TRBV28 and TRBJ1-2; 7 nucleotides agree with TRBD1. CDR1 and CDR2 from the germline V gene are MDHEN and SYDVKM. Germline trimming cut 5 bases from V and 8 bases from J; bases unmatched to any gene: 8. This CDR3 region has 13 residues. The CDR3 loop reads CASSPDRVGGYTF. The CDR3 bases are TGTGCCAGCAGTCCCGACAGGGTGGGGGGCTACACCTTC.

The V call is TRBV6-5, the J call TRBJ2-6; 7 positions agree with TRBD1. With V trimmed by 4 bases and J by 1 base, 1 base remained unmatched. The germline V gene has CDR1 MNHEY and CDR2 SVGAGI. There are 15 residues in the CDR3. CDR3 loop: CASSSTGSGANVLTF. DNA for the CDR3: TGTGCCAGCAGTTCGACAGGGTCTGGGGCCAACGTCCTGACTTTC.

The chain has TRBV4-3 and TRBJ1-2, with a tentative D call TRBD1 (5 bases). In germline, CDR1 is LGHNA, CDR2 YSLEER. This CDR3 has 11 residues. Trimming pared 3 bases from V and 9 bases from J, leaving 8 bases between. CDR3 residues: CASSQAGRYTF. The DNA of the CDR3 is TGCGCCAGCAGCCAGGCAGGGCGCTACACCTTC.

The chain joins TRBV7-8 to TRBJ1-5; 9 nucleotides align to TRBD1. This CDR3 has 14 amino acids. V was clipped by 5 bases and J by 2 bases; unmatched bases: 1. CDR1 SGHVS and CDR2 FQNEAQ come from the germline V gene. Here the CDR3 reads CASSTGGGNQPQHF. The CDR3 DNA reads as TGTGCCAGCAGCACAGGGGGCGGCAATCAGCCCCAGCATTTT.

The CDR3 DNA sequence: TGTGCCAGCAGTTACCATGACAGGGGAACTGAAGCTTTCTTT. It translates to CASSYHDRGTEAFF. The chain combines TRBV6-2 or TRBV6-3 with TRBJ1-1; TRBD1 matches 8 bases. This CDR3 has 14 amino acids. The V segment lost 2 bases and the J segment 5 bases; nucleotides outside the gene matches: 4. Germline V gives CDR1 MNHEY, CDR2 SVGEGT.

The gene calls are TRBV5-4 and TRBJ1-1; TRBD1 aligns across 8 bases. Per germline, CDR1 SGHNT and CDR2 YYREEE (reference sequence). The V gene end was trimmed by 0 bases and the J gene end by 7 bases; junction bases not matched to a gene: 14. This CDR3 is built from 17 residues. DNA of the CDR3: TGTGCCAGCAGCTTGGCAGGGGGCGGCCCGAAGAGGGGTGAAGCTTTCTTT. Translation gives CASSLAGGGPKRGEAFF.

V is TRBV29-1 and J is TRBJ2-7, with 11 bases identical to TRBD2. CDR1 and CDR2 (germline): SQVTM, ANQGSEA. Trimming cost V 6 bases and J 2 bases; bases outside gene matches: 6. CDR3 length equals 14 residues. CDR3: CSVGGTSGPYEQYF. The CDR3 DNA sequence: TGCAGCGTCGGCGGGACTAGCGGACCCTACGAGCAGTACTTC.

This sequence joins TRBV7-9 and TRBJ2-7; 9 nucleotides align to TRBD2. The CDR3 spans 15 residues. V lost 3 bases to trimming and J lost 3 bases; unmatched junction nucleotides: 6. Looked up from germline, CDR1 is SEHNR and CDR2 is FQNEAQ (reference sequence). CDR3 DNA sequence: TGTGCCAGCAGCTTCAGCGGGGGGAACTTCTACGAGCAGTACTTC. Its translation is CASSFSGGNFYEQYF.